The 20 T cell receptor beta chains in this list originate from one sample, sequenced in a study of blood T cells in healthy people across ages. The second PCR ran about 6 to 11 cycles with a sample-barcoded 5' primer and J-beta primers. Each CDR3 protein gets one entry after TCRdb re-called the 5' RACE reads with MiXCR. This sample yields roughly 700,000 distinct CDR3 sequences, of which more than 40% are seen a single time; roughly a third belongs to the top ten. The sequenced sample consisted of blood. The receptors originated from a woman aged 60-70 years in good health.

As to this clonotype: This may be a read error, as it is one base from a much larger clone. The CDR3 is CASSEVSGDEVGSPLHF. The CDR3 DNA reads TGTGCCAGCAGCGAAGTGTCTGGGGACGAAGTAGGTTCACCCCTCCACTTT. The chain employs TRBV7-9 and TRBJ1-6; D is perhaps TRBD1 (5 bases). Looked up from germline, CDR1 is SEHNR and CDR2 is FQNEAQ (reference sequence). The CDR3 sequence is 17 residues long. Trimming took off 5 bases at V and 9 bases at J, with 23 bases between the two ends.

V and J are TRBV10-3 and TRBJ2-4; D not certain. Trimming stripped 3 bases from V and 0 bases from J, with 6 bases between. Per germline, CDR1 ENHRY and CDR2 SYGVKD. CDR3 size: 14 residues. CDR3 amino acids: CAISEGGAKNIQYF. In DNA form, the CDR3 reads TGTGCCATCAGTGAAGGTGGAGCCAAAAACATTCAGTACTTC.

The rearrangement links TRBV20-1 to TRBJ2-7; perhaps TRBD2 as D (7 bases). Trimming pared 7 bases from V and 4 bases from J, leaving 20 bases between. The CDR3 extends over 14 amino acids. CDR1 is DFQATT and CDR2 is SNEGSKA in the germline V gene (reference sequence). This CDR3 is CSVGGGAGLYEQYF. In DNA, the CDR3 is TGCAGTGTAGGGGGGGGGGCAGGTCTGTACGAGCAGTACTTC.

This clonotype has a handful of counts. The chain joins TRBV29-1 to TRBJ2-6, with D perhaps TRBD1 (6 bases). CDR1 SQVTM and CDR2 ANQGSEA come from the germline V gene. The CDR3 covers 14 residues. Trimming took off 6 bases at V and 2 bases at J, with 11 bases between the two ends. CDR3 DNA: TGCAGCGTCTTTGGGGGCACTGGGGCCAACGTCCTGACTTTC. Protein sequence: CSVFGGTGANVLTF.

The CDR3 DNA follows: TGTGCCAGCAGTTTCCGATCTAGCGGGAGGGCCTACGAGCAGTACTTC. It specifies CASSFRSSGRAYEQYF. V usage is TRBV6-2 or TRBV6-3 and J usage is TRBJ2-7; 12 nucleotides align to TRBD2. Germline V lookup: CDR1 MNHEY, CDR2 SVGEGT. The CDR3 sequence is 16 residues long. The ends lost 4 bases at V and 2 bases at J; junction bases unmatched: 6.

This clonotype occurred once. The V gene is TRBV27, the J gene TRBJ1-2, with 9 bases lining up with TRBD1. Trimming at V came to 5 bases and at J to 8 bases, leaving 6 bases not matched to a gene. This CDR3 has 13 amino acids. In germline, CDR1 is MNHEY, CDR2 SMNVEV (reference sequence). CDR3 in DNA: TGTGCCAGCAGTGTTTGGACAGGGGACGGCTACACCTTC. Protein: CASSVWTGDGYTF.

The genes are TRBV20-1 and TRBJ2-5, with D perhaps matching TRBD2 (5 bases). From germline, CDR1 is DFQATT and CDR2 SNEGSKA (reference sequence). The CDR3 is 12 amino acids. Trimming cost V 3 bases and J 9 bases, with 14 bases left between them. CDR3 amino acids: CSARRETTAQYF. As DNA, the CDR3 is TGCAGTGCTAGGAGGGAGACTACGGCCCAGTACTTC.

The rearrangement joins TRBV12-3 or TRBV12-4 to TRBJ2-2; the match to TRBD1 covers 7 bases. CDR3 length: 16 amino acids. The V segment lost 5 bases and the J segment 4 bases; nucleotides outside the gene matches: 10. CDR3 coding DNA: TGTGCCAGCAGTACCACCAGGGGGATGTCCACCGGGGAGCTGTTTTTT. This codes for CASSTTRGMSTGELFF.

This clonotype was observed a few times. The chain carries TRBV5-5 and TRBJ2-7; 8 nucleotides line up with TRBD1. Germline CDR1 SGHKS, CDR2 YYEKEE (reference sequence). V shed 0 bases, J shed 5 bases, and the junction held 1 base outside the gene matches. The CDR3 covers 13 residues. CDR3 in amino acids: CASSLDRGDEQYF. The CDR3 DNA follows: TGTGCCAGCAGCTTGGACAGGGGGGACGAGCAGTACTTC.

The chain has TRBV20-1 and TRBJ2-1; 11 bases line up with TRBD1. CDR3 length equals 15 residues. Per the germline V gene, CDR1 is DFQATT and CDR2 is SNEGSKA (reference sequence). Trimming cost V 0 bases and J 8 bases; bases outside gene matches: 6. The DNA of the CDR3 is TGCAGTGCTAGAGATAGGGACAGGGGGTGGGATGAGCAGTTCTTC. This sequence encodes CSARDRDRGWDEQFF.

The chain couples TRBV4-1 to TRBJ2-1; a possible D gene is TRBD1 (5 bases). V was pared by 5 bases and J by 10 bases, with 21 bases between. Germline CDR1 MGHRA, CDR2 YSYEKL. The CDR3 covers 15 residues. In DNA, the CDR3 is TGCGCCAGCAGCACGGTGGGCCTGGGGCGTGGGGAGCAGTTCTTC. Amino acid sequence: CASSTVGLGRGEQFF.

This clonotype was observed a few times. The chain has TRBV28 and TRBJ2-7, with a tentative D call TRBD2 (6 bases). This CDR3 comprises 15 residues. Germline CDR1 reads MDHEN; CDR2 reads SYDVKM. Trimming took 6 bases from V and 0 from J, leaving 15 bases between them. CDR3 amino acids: CASRFGTPSSYEQYF. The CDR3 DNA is TGTGCCAGCAGGTTCGGGACTCCGTCCTCCTACGAGCAGTACTTC. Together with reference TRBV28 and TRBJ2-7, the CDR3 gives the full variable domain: DVKVTQSSRYLVKRTGEKVFLECVQDMDHENMFWYRQDPGLGLRLIYFSYDVKMKEKGDIPEGYSVSREKKERFSLILESASTNQTSMYLCASRFGTPSSYEQYFGPGTRLTVT.

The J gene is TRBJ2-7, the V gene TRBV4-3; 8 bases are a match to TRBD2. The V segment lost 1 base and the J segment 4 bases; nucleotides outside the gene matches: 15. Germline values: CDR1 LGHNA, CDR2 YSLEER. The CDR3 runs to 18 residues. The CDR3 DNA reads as TGCGCCAGCAGCCAAGGTTTTGGTGGGAGCGGGAGTGGTTACGAGCAGTACTTC. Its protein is CASSQGFGGSGSGYEQYF.

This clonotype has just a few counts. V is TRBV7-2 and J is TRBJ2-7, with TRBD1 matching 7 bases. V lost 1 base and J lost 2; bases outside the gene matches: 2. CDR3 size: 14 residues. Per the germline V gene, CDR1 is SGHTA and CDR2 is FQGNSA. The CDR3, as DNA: TGTGCCAGCAGCTTAGGAGGACAGGCCTACGAGCAGTACTTC. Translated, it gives CASSLGGQAYEQYF.

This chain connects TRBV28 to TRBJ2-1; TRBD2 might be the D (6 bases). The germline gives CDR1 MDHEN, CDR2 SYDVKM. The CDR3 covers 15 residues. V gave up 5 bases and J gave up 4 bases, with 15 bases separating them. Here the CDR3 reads CASSEAGTLYNEQFF. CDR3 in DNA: TGTGCCAGCAGTGAAGCCGGGACTTTGTACAATGAGCAGTTCTTC.

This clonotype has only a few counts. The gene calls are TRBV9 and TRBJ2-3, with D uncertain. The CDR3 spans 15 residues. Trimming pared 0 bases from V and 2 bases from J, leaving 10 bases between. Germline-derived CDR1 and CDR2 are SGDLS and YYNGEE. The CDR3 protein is CASSVAPVVTDTQYF. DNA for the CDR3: TGTGCCAGCAGCGTAGCGCCCGTTGTCACAGATACGCAGTATTTT.

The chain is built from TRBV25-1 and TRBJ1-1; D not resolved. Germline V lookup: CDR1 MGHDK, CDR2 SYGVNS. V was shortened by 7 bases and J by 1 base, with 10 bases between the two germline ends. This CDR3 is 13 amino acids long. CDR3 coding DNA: TGTGCCAGCACTCAGAGGGCGAACACTGAAGCTTTCTTT. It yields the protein CASTQRANTEAFF.

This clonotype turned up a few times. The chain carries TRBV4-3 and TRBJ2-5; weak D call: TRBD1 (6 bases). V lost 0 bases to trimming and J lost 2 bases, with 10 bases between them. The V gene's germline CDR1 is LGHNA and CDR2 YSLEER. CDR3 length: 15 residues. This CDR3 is CASSQDQGRQETQYF. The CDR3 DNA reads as TGCGCCAGCAGCCAAGATCAGGGGAGACAAGAGACCCAGTACTTC.

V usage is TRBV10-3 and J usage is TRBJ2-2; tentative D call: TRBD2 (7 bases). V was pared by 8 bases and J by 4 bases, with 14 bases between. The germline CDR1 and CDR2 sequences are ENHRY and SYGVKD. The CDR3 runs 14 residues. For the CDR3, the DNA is TGTGCCATCCAGAGGGGGGGTTCCACCGGGGAGCTGTTTTTT. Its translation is CAIQRGGSTGELFF.

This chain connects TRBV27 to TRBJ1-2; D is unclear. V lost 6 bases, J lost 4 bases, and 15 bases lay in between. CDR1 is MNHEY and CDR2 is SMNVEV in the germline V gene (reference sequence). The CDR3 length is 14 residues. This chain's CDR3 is CASSLGRGFYGYTF. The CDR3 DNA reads TGTGCCAGCAGCCTGGGAAGAGGCTTCTATGGCTACACCTTC.